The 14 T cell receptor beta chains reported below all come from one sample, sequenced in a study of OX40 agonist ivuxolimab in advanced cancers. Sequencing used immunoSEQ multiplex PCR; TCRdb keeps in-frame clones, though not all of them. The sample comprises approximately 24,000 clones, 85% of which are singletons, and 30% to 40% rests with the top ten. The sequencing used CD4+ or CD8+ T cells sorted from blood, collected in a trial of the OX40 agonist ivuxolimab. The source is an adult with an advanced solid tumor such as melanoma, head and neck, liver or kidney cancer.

CDR3 in amino acids: CASSLGLAGLKNIQYF. Written as DNA, the CDR3 is TGTGCCAGCAGCTTAGGACTAGCGGGCCTAAAAAACATTCAGTACTTC. The chain links TRBV7-9 to TRBJ2-4, with TRBD2 identical over 10 bases. Germline CDR1 and CDR2: SEHNR and FQNEAQ (reference sequence). The CDR3 consists of 16 residues. V was clipped by 1 base and J by 4 bases; unmatched bases: 4.

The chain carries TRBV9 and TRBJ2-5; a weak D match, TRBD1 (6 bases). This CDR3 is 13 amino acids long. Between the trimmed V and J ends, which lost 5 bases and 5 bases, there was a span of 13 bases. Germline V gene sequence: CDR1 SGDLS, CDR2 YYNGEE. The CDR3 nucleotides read TGTGCCAGCAGTCCGGACAGTTGGGAGACCCAGTACTTC. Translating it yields CASSPDSWETQYF.

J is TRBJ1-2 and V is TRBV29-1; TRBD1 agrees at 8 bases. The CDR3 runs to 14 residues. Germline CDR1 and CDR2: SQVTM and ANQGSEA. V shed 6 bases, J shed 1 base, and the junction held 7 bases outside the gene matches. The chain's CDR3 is CSVIQGESNYGYTF. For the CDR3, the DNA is TGCAGCGTCATACAGGGGGAAAGTAACTATGGCTACACCTTC.

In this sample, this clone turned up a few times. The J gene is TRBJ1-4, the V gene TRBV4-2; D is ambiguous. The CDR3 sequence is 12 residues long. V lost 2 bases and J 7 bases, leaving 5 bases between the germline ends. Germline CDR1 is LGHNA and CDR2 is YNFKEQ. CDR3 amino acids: CASSQLSEKLFF. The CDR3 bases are TGTGCCAGCAGCCAACTTTCTGAAAAACTGTTTTTT.

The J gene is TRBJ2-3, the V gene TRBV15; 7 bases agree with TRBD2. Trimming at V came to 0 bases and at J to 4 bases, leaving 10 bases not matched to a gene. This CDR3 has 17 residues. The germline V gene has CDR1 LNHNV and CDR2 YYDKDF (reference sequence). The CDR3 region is CATSRDPAAGVSDTQYF. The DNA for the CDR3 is TGTGCCACCAGCAGAGATCCGGCGGCGGGGGTCTCAGATACGCAGTATTTT.

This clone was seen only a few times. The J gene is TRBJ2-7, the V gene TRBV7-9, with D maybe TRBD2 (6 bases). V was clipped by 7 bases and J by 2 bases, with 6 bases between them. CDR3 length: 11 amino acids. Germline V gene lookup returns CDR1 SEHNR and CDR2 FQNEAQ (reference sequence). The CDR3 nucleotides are TGTGCCAGCACGGGAGCCTACGAGCAGTACTTC. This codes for CASTGAYEQYF.

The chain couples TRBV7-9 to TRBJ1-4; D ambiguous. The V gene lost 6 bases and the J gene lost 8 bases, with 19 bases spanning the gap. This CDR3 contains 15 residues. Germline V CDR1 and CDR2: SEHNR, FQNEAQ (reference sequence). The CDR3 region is CASRPGRGSREKLFF. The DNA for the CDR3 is TGTGCCAGCAGACCCGGCCGGGGTTCGCGAGAAAAACTGTTTTTT.

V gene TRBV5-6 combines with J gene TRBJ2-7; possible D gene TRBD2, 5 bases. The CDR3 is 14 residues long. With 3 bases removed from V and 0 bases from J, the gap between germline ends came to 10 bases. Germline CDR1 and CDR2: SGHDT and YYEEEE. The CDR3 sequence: CASSSAGSSYEQYF. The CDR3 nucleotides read TGTGCCAGCAGCTCCGCTGGGAGCTCCTACGAGCAGTACTTC. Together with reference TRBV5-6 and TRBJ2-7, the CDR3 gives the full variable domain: DAGVTQSPTHLIKTRGQQVTLRCSPKSGHDTVSWYQQALGQGPQFIFQYYEEEERQRGNFPDRFSGHQFPNYSSELNVNALLLGDSALYLCASSSAGSSYEQYFGPGTRLTVT.

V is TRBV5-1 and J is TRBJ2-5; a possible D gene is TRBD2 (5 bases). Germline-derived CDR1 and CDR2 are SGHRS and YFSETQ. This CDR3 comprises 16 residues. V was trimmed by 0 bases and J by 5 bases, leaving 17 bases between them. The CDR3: CASSLEAGISSETQYF. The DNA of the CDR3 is TGCGCCAGCAGCTTGGAGGCCGGGATCTCGAGTGAGACCCAGTACTTC.

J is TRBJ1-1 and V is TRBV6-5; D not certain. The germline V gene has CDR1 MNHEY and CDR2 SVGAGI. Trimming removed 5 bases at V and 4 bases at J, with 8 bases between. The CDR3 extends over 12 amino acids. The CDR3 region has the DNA TGTGCCAGCAGTCCCGGATTCACTGAAGCTTTCTTT. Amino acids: CASSPGFTEAFF.

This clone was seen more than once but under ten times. The CDR3 DNA reads TGTGCCAGCAGTTACGGTGGGAGGGACACAGATACGCAGTATTTT. Its protein is CASSYGGRDTDTQYF. This chain uses TRBV6-5 with TRBJ2-3, with 7 positions matching TRBD2. CDR3 length: 15 amino acids. V lost 2 bases to trimming and J lost 2 bases; unmatched junction nucleotides: 4. Germline assignment: CDR1 MNHEY and CDR2 SVGAGI.

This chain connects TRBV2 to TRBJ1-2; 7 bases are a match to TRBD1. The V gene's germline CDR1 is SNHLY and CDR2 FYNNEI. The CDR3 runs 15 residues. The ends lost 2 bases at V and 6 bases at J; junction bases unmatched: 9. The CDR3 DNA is TGTGCCAGCAGTGAAACGCTCGGACAGGATGATGGCTACACCTTC. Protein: CASSETLGQDDGYTF.

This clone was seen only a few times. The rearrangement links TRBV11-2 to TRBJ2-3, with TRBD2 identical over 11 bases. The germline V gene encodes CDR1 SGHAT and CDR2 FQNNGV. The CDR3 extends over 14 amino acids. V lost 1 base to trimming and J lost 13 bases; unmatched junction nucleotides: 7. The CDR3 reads CASSLGGVAGGEYF. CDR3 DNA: TGTGCCAGCAGCTTAGGCGGGGTAGCGGGAGGGGAGTATTTT.

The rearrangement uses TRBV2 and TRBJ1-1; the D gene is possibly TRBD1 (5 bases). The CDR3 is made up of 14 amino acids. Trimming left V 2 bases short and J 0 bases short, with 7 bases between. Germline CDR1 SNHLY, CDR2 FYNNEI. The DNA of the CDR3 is TGTGCCAGCAGTGAATGGGGGTTGAACACTGAAGCTTTCTTT. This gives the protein CASSEWGLNTEAFF.